The 13 T cell receptor beta chains in this list originate from one sample, sequenced in a study of blood T cell repertoires in COVID-19. The repertoire was sequenced with immunoSEQ multiplex PCR; TCRdb's copy has only in-frame clones and lacks some. The sample contains fewer than 200,000 clones, 87% of which appear only once. The sample consisted of peripheral blood. The source of these receptors is a woman younger than 35 who had recovered from COVID-19.

V and J are TRBV19 and TRBJ2-7, with 7 positions matching TRBD1. The CDR3 runs 14 residues. After removal of 7 bases from V and 1 base from J, the junction contained 7 bases not matched to a gene. From germline, CDR1 is LNHDA and CDR2 SQIVND (reference sequence). The CDR3 spells CASTTDRLSYEQYV. In DNA form, the CDR3 reads TGTGCCAGTACCACGGACAGGCTTTCCTACGAGCAGTACGTC.

This clone appeared once. V is TRBV5-4 and J is TRBJ2-5; TRBD2 aligns across 7 bases. Germline CDR1 SGHNT, CDR2 YYREEE (reference sequence). The CDR3 is made up of 14 amino acids. The ends lost 1 base at V and 5 bases at J; junction bases unmatched: 5. The CDR3 loop reads CASSLWGGQETQYF. The CDR3 DNA sequence: TGTGCCAGCAGCTTGTGGGGGGGTCAGGAGACCCAGTACTTC.

This chain joins TRBV19 and TRBJ1-4; the D is unclear. The V end was cut by 0 bases, the J end by 3 bases, with 17 bases between. The germline V gene encodes CDR1 LNHDA and CDR2 SQIVND (reference sequence). This CDR3 has 18 residues. CDR3 bases: TGTGCCAGTAGTATAGATCTGATTTCCGGTGGAGCTAATGAAAAACTGTTTTTT. It encodes CASSIDLISGGANEKLFF.

This clone was recorded once. CDR3 sequence reads: CASSPALAESSSYNEQFF. The CDR3 bases are TGTGCCAGCAGCCCGGCACTAGCGGAGTCTAGCTCCTACAATGAGCAGTTCTTC. This rearrangement joins TRBV7-9 to TRBJ2-1; TRBD2 matches at 8 bases. The CDR3 has 18 residues. Germline CDR1 is SEHNR and CDR2 is FQNEAQ (reference sequence). V was clipped by 5 bases and J by 0 bases; unmatched bases: 12.

The chain employs TRBV7-3 and TRBJ2-3; TRBD2 aligns across 11 bases. The CDR3 totals 15 residues. Germline trimming cut 2 bases from V and 5 bases from J; bases unmatched to any gene: 3. CDR1 SGHTA and CDR2 FQGTGA come from the germline V gene. CDR3 DNA: TGTGCCAGCAGCTTAGGAGGACTAGCGGGAGATACGCAGTATTTT. This gives the protein CASSLGGLAGDTQYF.

The chain has TRBV23-1 and TRBJ1-1; 8 nucleotides line up with TRBD1. TRBV23-1 is an ORF, with its function uncertain. The length of the CDR3 is 15 residues. V shed 0 bases, J shed 1 base, and the junction held 1 base outside the gene matches. The CDR3 sequence is CASSQSQGGNTEAFF. The CDR3 region has the DNA TGCGCCAGCAGTCAATCACAGGGGGGGAACACTGAAGCTTTCTTT.

V is TRBV7-2 and J is TRBJ2-1, with 7 bases that match TRBD1. CDR1 is SGHTA, CDR2 FQGNSA, per germline. Trimming cost V 3 bases and J 5 bases; bases outside gene matches: 7. CDR3 size: 15 residues. This CDR3 reads CASSLGTVFNNEQFF. CDR3 in DNA: TGTGCCAGCAGCTTGGGGACAGTGTTCAACAATGAGCAGTTCTTC.

The chain is built from TRBV2 and TRBJ1-4, with D tentatively TRBD1 (5 bases). Germline assignment: CDR1 SNHLY and CDR2 FYNNEI. The CDR3 has 15 amino acids. The ends were cut back, 7 bases at V and 7 bases at J, with 19 bases in the middle. The CDR3 spells CASNPEGSTREKLFF. Written as DNA, the CDR3 is TGTGCCAGCAATCCGGAGGGGTCCACTCGTGAAAAACTGTTTTTT.

This rearrangement joins TRBV11-3 to TRBJ2-5; 7 bases align to TRBD2. This CDR3 has 12 amino acids. Unmatched junction bases numbered 3, after V lost 4 bases and J lost 7 bases. Germline-derived CDR1 and CDR2 are SGHNT and YENEEA. CDR3 loop: CASSYPGGTQYF. The CDR3, as DNA: TGTGCCAGCAGCTATCCGGGGGGGACCCAGTACTTC.

The chain carries TRBV9 and TRBJ1-1, with D uncertain. The V end lost 0 bases, the J end lost 7 bases, and 10 bases lay between the germline ends. The CDR3 contains 13 residues. CDR1 is SGDLS, CDR2 YYNGEE, per germline. The CDR3 reads CASSVAGRNEAFF. The CDR3 DNA reads TGTGCCAGCAGCGTAGCTGGGAGAAATGAAGCTTTCTTT.

This rearrangement joins TRBV7-9 to TRBJ2-1; D call uncertain. V lost 2 bases and J 10 bases, leaving 12 bases between the germline ends. Per the germline V gene, CDR1 is SEHNR and CDR2 is FQNEAQ (reference sequence). The CDR3 extends over 13 amino acids. CDR3 in DNA: TGTGCCAGCAGCTTATCGGTGGAGTACGAGCAGTTCTTC. Its translation is CASSLSVEYEQFF.

The chain combines TRBV4-3 with TRBJ2-3, with D hard to call. V was shortened by 3 bases and J by 3 bases, with 10 bases between the two germline ends. The CDR3 sequence is 14 residues long. The germline V gene encodes CDR1 LGHNA and CDR2 YSLEER. The CDR3 here is CASSQGRPTDTQYF. The CDR3 nucleotides are TGCGCCAGCAGCCAGGGCAGACCGACAGATACGCAGTATTTT.

J is TRBJ1-1 and V is TRBV12-3 or TRBV12-4, with D uncertain. The CDR3 is made up of 11 amino acids. Trimming left V 5 bases short and J 1 base short, with 2 bases between. The CDR3 spells CASSQNTEAFF. The CDR3 DNA follows: TGTGCCAGCAGTCAGAACACTGAAGCTTTCTTT.